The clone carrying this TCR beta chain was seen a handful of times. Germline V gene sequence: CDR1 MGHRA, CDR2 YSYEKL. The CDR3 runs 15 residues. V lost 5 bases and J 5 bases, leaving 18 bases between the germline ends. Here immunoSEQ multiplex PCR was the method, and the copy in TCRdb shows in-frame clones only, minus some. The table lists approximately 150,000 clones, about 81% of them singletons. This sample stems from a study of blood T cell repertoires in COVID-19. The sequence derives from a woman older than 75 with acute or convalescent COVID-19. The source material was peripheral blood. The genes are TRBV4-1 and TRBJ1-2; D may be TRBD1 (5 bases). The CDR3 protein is CASSESPGGSYGYTF. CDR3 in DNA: TGCGCCAGCAGCGAAAGTCCCGGGGGGAGTTATGGCTACACCTTC.